The T cell receptor beta chain under discussion was sequenced for a study of OX40 agonist ivuxolimab in advanced cancers. Study-level background: Ivuxolimab, which patients received intravenously every 2 weeks, was dosed at 0.01 to 10 mg/kg. Melanoma, hepatocellular carcinoma, head and neck or renal cell cancer occurred in dose-escalation patients. Study observations and caveats: Among the least clonally expanded were partial responders at 0.1-3.0 mg/kg. CD8+ T cells averaged more expanded clones than CD4+.

Generated by immunoSEQ multiplex PCR, the TCRdb table keeps only in-frame clones and is missing some. This table has tens of thousands of clones, less than 90% appearing once. J lost 4 bases, V lost 3 bases, and 6 bases had no gene match. The CDR3 loop spans 14 amino acids. The V gene's germline CDR1 is SGDLS and CDR2 YYNGEE. This clone counts as medium-sized. Its antigen is unidentified. The source is an adult with an advanced solid tumor such as melanoma, head and neck, liver or kidney cancer. Material: CD4+ or CD8+ T cells sorted from blood, obtained in a trial of the OX40 agonist ivuxolimab. The rearrangement joins TRBV9 to TRBJ1-2; 7 bases match TRBD1. The chain's CDR3 is CASSATGASYGYTF. CDR3 nucleotides: TGTGCCAGCAGCGCCACAGGGGCTTCCTATGGCTACACCTTC.